The 3 T cell receptor beta chains listed next were all sequenced from one sample in a study of blood T cell repertoires in COVID-19. Profiling relied on immunoSEQ multiplex PCR, and the TCRdb table lists in-frame clones only, not all of them. The sample holds over 150,000 clones; 78% are singletons and the top ten take 15% to 20%. Sequencing was carried out using PBMCs or T cells enriched from blood (not recorded which). The source of these receptors is a woman between 45 and 65 years old who had recovered from COVID-19.

The chain employs TRBV5-1 and TRBJ1-1, with 8 bases aligning to TRBD1. Germline trimming cut 5 bases from V and 7 bases from J; bases unmatched to any gene: 10. Germline V lookup: CDR1 SGHRS, CDR2 YFSETQ. The CDR3 extends over 14 amino acids. This CDR3 reads CASRGQGRKDEAFF. As DNA, the CDR3 is TGCGCCAGCAGAGGACAGGGACGAAAGGATGAAGCTTTCTTT.

The chain is built from TRBV6-5 and TRBJ1-2; no clear D. CDR1 is MNHEY, CDR2 SVGAGI, per germline. The CDR3 loop spans 14 amino acids. V lost 5 bases, J lost 5 bases, and 15 bases lay in between. CDR3 bases: TGTGCCAGCAGTCCCAGTGGCGGAGGATATGGCTACACCTTC. Its translation: CASSPSGGGYGYTF.

The chain joins TRBV28 to TRBJ2-1, with 8 bases matching TRBD2. V lost 6 bases, J lost 1 base, and 5 bases stayed unmatched. This CDR3 spans 15 amino acids. Germline V gene lookup returns CDR1 MDHEN and CDR2 SYDVKM. The CDR3 region is CASSPGGGSYNEQFF. In DNA form, the CDR3 reads TGTGCCAGCAGCCCCGGGGGGGGTTCCTACAATGAGCAGTTCTTC.